This entry is about one TCR beta chain. This clonotype has a single count. What antigen it recognizes has not been identified. Base qualities are missing; no much larger clone stands one base away. One read represents weak support. This beta chain is off target for a library built for alpha chains, so its abundance means little. The library was made by 5' RACE. TCRdb names NextSeq 500 as the instrument used. To allow correction of PCR and sequencing errors, the TCR library protocol tagged every TCR cDNA molecule with a unique molecular identifier. Per the authors' processing: TCR identification, UMI-based error correction and CDR3 extraction were all carried out with Decombinator tools. TCRs above a frequency of 2 per 1,000, corresponding to the top 1% of the tumor frequency distribution, were defined as expanded. Each repertoire was subsampled 100 times to 5,000 TCRs, after which Renyi diversity was computed with the R vegan package. To build CDR3 similarity networks, amino acid triplet string-kernel similarity was used, and CDR3s were connected when their pairwise similarity was above 0.82. TCRdb passed the public sequencing reads through fastp at Q25 and MiXCR, retaining productive beta sequences. Identical CDR3 proteins give one entry, which carries the most common genes and DNA. TCRdb's processing, not the authors', yielded these V and J calls. Across this sample there are 3,700 or so distinct CDR3 sequences, with about 53% seen only once. The ten largest clones add up to about three quarters of the sample.

The record originates from a study of spatial heterogeneity in lung cancer (dated by TCRdb to 2018 to 2020). Study-level background: Beta-chain transcripts were consistently detected in greater numbers than alpha-chain transcripts, which likely reflects a higher abundance of beta-chain transcripts. In non-small cell lung cancer, the study quantitatively compared TCR alpha and beta repertoires across several tumor regions, matched nontumor lung, and blood. The study linked features of the TCR repertoire to counts of nonsynonymous mutations, which were determined by whole-exome sequencing of tumor tissue. In the raw uncorrected reads, each unique combination of TCR and UMI appeared more than ten times on average. Both alpha and beta chains were TCR-sequenced in roughly 200 tumor regions, approximately 64 matched nontumor lung samples and roughly 50 PBMC samples obtained at surgery. The paper's findings and limits, for the study overall: Ubiquitous expanded tumor TCRs showed up in blood more often at tumor resection than at routine follow-up. Confirming at a functional level the hypothesis that regional TCRs recognize regional mutations was considered to require additional single-cell paired TCR alpha and beta sequencing.

The CDR3, from cysteine to phenylalanine, totals 17 residues. Only the CDR3 part of the read is kept: 51 bases, read in frame from the first base. From a lookup of the germline V gene (reference sequence), CDR1 and CDR2 are SEHNR and FQNEAQ. Relative to germline, V is missing 2 bases and J is missing 4 bases, with 11 bases of the junction outside any gene match. This sample's time point label indicates: sample taken at primary tumor resection. TCR sequencing used whole RNA extracted from tumor and nontumor lung tissue, or from cryopreserved PBMC samples, without cell sorting. Samples were obtained from over 70 patients with early-stage, untreated non-small cell lung cancer from the lung TRACERx cohort. Patients were selected for TCR sequencing only if sufficient RNA was available from at least two tumor regions.

The sequence links TRBV7-9 to TRBJ2-1; 7 nucleotides in the junction match TRBD2. The sequence was obtained from a female donor with early-stage non-small cell lung cancer. Here the sequenced sample was PBMCs, taken at surgery. The CDR3 reads as follows: CASSLMGGVAQYNEQFF. The DNA reads as follows: TGTGCCAGCAGCTTAATGGGGGGGGTAGCCCAATACAATGAGCAGTTCTTC.